This T cell receptor (beta chain) appears in the sequencing data of a study of vaccination effects on CD4 cells after COVID-19. With 9 to 11 days of culture completed, CD4+ T cells were isolated. Documented for the person is a PCR-confirmed SARS-CoV-2 infection occurring between March and December 2020. Participants were given two doses of BNT162b2 or mRNA-1273 vaccine. Remarks on this clone: The antigen remains unidentified.

This CDR3 is 12 amino acids long. Germline V gives CDR1 MGHDK, CDR2 SYGVNS. The V end was cut by 6 bases, the J end by 4 bases, with 4 bases between. Clones were read by immunoSEQ multiplex PCR, and TCRdb kept only the in-frame ones, dropping some. The repertoire has tens of thousands of clones, about 70% of them found once; the top ten carry about 5.4%. The chain couples TRBV25-1 to TRBJ1-6; the D is unclear. This TCR was sampled from a human donor who had a prior SARS-CoV-2 infection. Source: CD4+ T cells from PBMCs cultured without peptide, taken after COVID-19 vaccination. The CDR3 loop is CASSLYNSPLHF. The CDR3 region has the DNA TGTGCCAGCAGCTTATATAATTCACCCCTCCACTTT.